This TCR beta chain stems from a study of technical replicates of blood from a handful of donors (dated by TCRdb to about 2017). The junction carries 16 bases between V and J, which are trimmed by 5 bases and 0 bases respectively. The CDR3 goes from the cysteine to the phenylalanine over 17 residues. The DNA shown is the 51-base CDR3, in frame from base 1. From a lookup of the germline V gene, CDR1 and CDR2 are SGHVS and FNYEAQ. On this clone itself: Which antigen it targets is not known. Base qualities were left out, and no much larger clone turns up one base away.

Library preparation was by the immunoSEQ multiplex PCR assay. TCRdb re-hosts the immuneACCESS table, in-frame sequences only. Its copies lack some clones; in the studies checked, an unresolved V gene accounts for under half of them, and the cause for the rest is not known. This sample comprises about 70,000 clones, roughly 96% of them detected only once. Clones ranked in the top ten supply approximately 0.2% of the sample. The sequence was obtained from a human donor in good health. The sample comprised T cells isolated from PBMCs. Recombination joined TRBV7-6 with TRBJ1-4, with no reliable assignment of the D segment. The CDR3: CASSRIEWPTTNEKLFF. The sequence in DNA is TGTGCCAGCAGCCGAATCGAATGGCCGACAACTAATGAAAAACTGTTTTTT.